This TCR beta chain came from a study of T cell responses to AZD1222 COVID-19 vaccine (dated by TCRdb to 2020 to 2022). Study-wide context: TCR sequencing covered fewer than 250 trial participants: nearly 210 given two doses of AZD1222 and approximately 26 given two doses of MenACWY control vaccine. Trial participants were enrolled by age into subgroups of 18-55, 56-69 and 70-plus years, and around 150, 28 and 57 TCR-sequenced participants, respectively, were included in these subgroups. Study-wide conclusions, independent of this receptor: Because no samples from the day 14 peak response were available, repertoires could be characterized only after the peak T cell response. Participants were mostly white British and included more females than males, and it was suggested by the authors that clonal diversity may have been underestimated. Conclusions about previously exposed vaccinees are limited because only a handful of AZD1222 recipients were SARS-CoV-2 seropositive at baseline. The 56-69-year group was small, and its depth increase did not reach significance, likely because of low power. Reportedly, almost half of the unique spike-specific TCRs recognized epitopes lying outside the regions that are mutated in the B.1.351 and B.1.1.7 variants. CD4 TCRs associated with the vaccine covered the entire spike protein, and the dominant responses were in regions 160-218 and 743-854. Spike-specific TCR breadth and depth rose significantly after two AZD1222 doses compared with day 0 and with MenACWY recipients.

According to the study, the label for this sample's time point signals: about 28 days (+/-7) after the second vaccine dose. AZD1222 recipients whose second dose came at about 4 weeks and those whose second dose came at about 12 weeks were combined into one group, since spike-specific TCR depth and breadth did not differ between the two schedules. Vaccinee samples came from UK trials COV001 and COV002, including a single-blind randomized controlled phase 2/3 trial of AZD1222 (ChAdOx1 nCoV-19) in healthy adults. For TCRbeta chain sequencing, PBMC samples were collected from trial participants at day 0 and at day 28 after the second dose. The CDR3 starts with the cysteine, ends with the phenylalanine, and has 17 residues. Of all the DNA, just the CDR3 is kept, 51 bases in frame from base 1. The junction shows trimming of 2 bases on V and 7 bases on J, and the gene matches do not reach 10 bases of it. The germline V gene provides CDR1 LGHNA and CDR2 YNFKEQ.

The CDR3 regions of human TCRbeta chains were subjected to immunosequencing. The paper's data handling went like this. TCRs in the repertoires were compared against a reference library of SARS-CoV-2-specific TCRs that had been generated with the MIRA antigen-specificity platform. Breadth meant the fraction of unique TCRs that were SARS-CoV-2-associated, whereas depth meant the fraction of total T cells that were SARS-CoV-2-associated. Using the MIRA data, each spike-specific TCR was assigned both to the spike region to which the TCR was reactive and to a CD4 or CD8 class. Log10-transformed breadth and depth values were compared by one-way ANOVA with Sidak's multiple comparisons tests. Entries here come from immuneACCESS through TCRdb and include only in-frame sequences with V and J called. Some clones fail to appear in such tables; in the studies checked, an unresolved V gene covers under half of the shortfall, and the cause of the remainder is unknown. The V and J calls and clone size are taken from that table; D and trimming were inferred from the DNA. This sample has approximately 52,000 clones in its table, and roughly 87% of those were observed once. Roughly 2.6% of the sample is held by the ten biggest clonotypes.

Turning to this clone: Its antigen remains unidentified. Base qualities are not recorded, but no much larger clone differs from it by a single base.

The chain couples TRBV4-2 to TRBJ2-1, with 11 bases matching TRBD2. The sequenced sample was peripheral blood, obtained 28 days after the second AZD1222 dose. The source is an adult who received the AZD1222 COVID-19 vaccine. The nucleotide sequence is TGTGCCAGCAGCCAATCTGGTCTAGCGGGAGGAGGTAATGAGCAGTTCTTC. Its protein reads: CASSQSGLAGGGNEQFF.